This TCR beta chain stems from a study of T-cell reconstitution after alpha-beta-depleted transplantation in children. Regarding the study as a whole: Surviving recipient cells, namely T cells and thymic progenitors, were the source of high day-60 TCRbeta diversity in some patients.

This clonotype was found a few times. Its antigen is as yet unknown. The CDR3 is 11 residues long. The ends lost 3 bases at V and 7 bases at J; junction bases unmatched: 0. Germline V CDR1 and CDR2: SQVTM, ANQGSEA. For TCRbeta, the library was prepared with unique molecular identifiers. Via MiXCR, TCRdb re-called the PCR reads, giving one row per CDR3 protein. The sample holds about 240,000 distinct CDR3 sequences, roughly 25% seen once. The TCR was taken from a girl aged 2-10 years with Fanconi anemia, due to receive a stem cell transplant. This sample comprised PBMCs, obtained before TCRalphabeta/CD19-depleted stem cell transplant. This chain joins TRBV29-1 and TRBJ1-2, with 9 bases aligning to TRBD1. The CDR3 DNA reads TGCAGCGTTGAGACAGGGGGTGGCTACACCTTC. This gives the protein CSVETGGGYTF.